The 20 T cell receptor beta chains listed next were all sequenced from one sample in a study of blood T cell repertoires in COVID-19. The data were produced by immunoSEQ multiplex PCR, yet TCRdb's version contains in-frame clones alone and is incomplete. The data contain 90,000 to 110,000 clones, 81% of them singletons. Sequenced material: peripheral blood. These receptors all come from an elderly man with acute or convalescent COVID-19.

The rearrangement links TRBV7-9 to TRBJ2-5; possibly TRBD1 for D (6 bases). The germline gives CDR1 SEHNR, CDR2 FQNEAQ (reference sequence). V was trimmed by 6 bases and J by 4 bases, leaving 9 bases between them. The CDR3 spans 12 residues. CDR3 region: CASRVGGETQYF. The CDR3 DNA reads as TGTGCCAGCAGGGTAGGGGGAGAGACCCAGTACTTC. Variable domain in full (rest from reference TRBV7-9 and TRBJ2-5): DTGVSQNPRHKITKRGQNVTFRCDPISEHNRLYWYRQTLGQGPEFLTYFQNEAQLEKSRLLSDRFSAERPKGSFSTLEIQRTEQGDSAMYLCASRVGGETQYFGPGTRLLVL.

The gene calls are TRBV7-2 and TRBJ2-5; D may be TRBD2 (5 bases). The CDR3 runs to 15 residues. The V and J ends lost 1 base and 1 base respectively, with 10 bases between them. CDR1 is SGHTA and CDR2 is FQGNSA in the germline V gene. CDR3 coding DNA: TGTGCCAGCAGCTTAGTGAGGGCCTCCCAAGAGACCCAGTACTTC. This encodes CASSLVRASQETQYF. The full variable domain, with the rest looked up from reference TRBV7-2 and TRBJ2-5, is GAGVSQSPSNKVTEKGKDVELRCDPISGHTALYWYRQSLGQGLEFLIYFQGNSAPDKSGLPSDRFSAERTGGSVSTLTIQRTQQEDSAVYLCASSLVRASQETQYFGPGTRLLVL.

The chain uses TRBV5-6 and TRBJ2-5; 7 bases align to TRBD1. The V gene's germline CDR1 is SGHDT and CDR2 YYEEEE. V was clipped by 7 bases and J by 4 bases; unmatched bases: 7. The length of the CDR3 is 13 residues. This CDR3 is CASSHRGRETQYF. CDR3 DNA sequence: TGTGCCAGCTCTCACAGGGGAAGAGAGACCCAGTACTTC.

This sequence joins TRBV10-3 and TRBJ1-2, with a weak D call TRBD1 (6 bases). The CDR3 spans 13 residues. Germline-derived CDR1 and CDR2 are ENHRY and SYGVKD. Trimming cost V 1 base and J 8 bases, with 11 bases left between them. CDR3 bases: TGTGCCATCAGTGAGTGGGGGCTTGACGGCTACACCTTC. It is translated as CAISEWGLDGYTF.

The CDR3 DNA sequence: TGTGCCAACCGACCGGGACTGAGCTCCTACGAGCAGTACTTC. Translating it yields CANRPGLSSYEQYF. This chain joins TRBV21-1 and TRBJ2-7; the table names TRBD2, a call not compared with the DNA. TRBV21-1 is classified as a pseudogene. There are 14 residues in the CDR3.

The chain employs TRBV12-2 and TRBJ2-1; the D call of TRBD2 is as the table states it, not checked on the DNA. TRBV12-2 is recorded as a pseudogene. The CDR3 extends over 15 amino acids. This CDR3 reads CASRLAKPGDNEQFF. The CDR3 nucleotides read TGTGCAAGTCGCTTAGCGAAACCGGGAGACAATGAGCAGTTCTTC.

This chain joins TRBV7-9 and TRBJ2-7; perhaps TRBD1 as D (6 bases). The CDR3 consists of 14 residues. With 4 bases removed from V and 7 bases from J, the gap between germline ends came to 17 bases. CDR1 and CDR2 (germline): SEHNR, FQNEAQ (reference sequence). The DNA for the CDR3 is TGTGCCAGCAGCTCGTTCAGGGGTCGAAGGGAGCAGTACTTC. This translates into CASSSFRGRREQYF.

This chain uses TRBV7-2 with TRBJ2-1; 7 bases match TRBD1. Germline trimming cut 5 bases from V and 6 bases from J; bases unmatched to any gene: 13. There are 16 residues in the CDR3. Germline V gene lookup returns CDR1 SGHTA and CDR2 FQGNSA. The CDR3 loop reads CASSPQLQGRLNEQFF. CDR3 bases: TGTGCCAGCAGCCCTCAGCTACAGGGGCGCCTCAATGAGCAGTTCTTC.

This clone appeared a few times. This chain joins TRBV5-1 and TRBJ1-3; 7 bases match TRBD1. The CDR3 has 15 amino acids. With 3 bases clipped from V and 2 bases from J, the junction kept 5 bases outside the gene matches. Germline CDR1 SGHRS, CDR2 YFSETQ. This chain's CDR3 is CASSSTGVAGNTIYF. Written as DNA, the CDR3 is TGCGCCAGCAGCTCCACAGGGGTGGCTGGAAACACCATATATTTT.

The sample holds a few counts of this clone. The CDR3 DNA sequence: TGTGCCAGCAGCCAACGGACTAGCGGGTTCTACAATGAGCAGTTCTTC. Protein: CASSQRTSGFYNEQFF. The rearrangement links TRBV14 to TRBJ2-1; 11 nucleotides line up with TRBD2. This CDR3 has 16 amino acids. The V gene end was trimmed by 2 bases and the J gene end by 3 bases; junction bases not matched to a gene: 3. Germline loops: CDR1 SGHDN, CDR2 FVKESK.

The genes are TRBV7-8 and TRBJ1-3; 7 bases align to TRBD1. Germline trimming cut 5 bases from V and 6 bases from J; bases unmatched to any gene: 7. The CDR3 contains 14 residues. The germline V gene encodes CDR1 SGHVS and CDR2 FQNEAQ. CDR3 loop: CASSQSGQLNTIYF. The CDR3 coding sequence is TGTGCCAGCAGCCAGTCGGGACAGTTAAACACCATATATTTT.

This chain connects TRBV5-5 to TRBJ2-1; 10 bases align to TRBD2. After removal of 4 bases from V and 6 bases from J, the junction contained 7 bases not matched to a gene. Germline V gene sequence: CDR1 SGHKS, CDR2 YYEKEE (reference sequence). The CDR3 has 15 amino acids. The CDR3 protein is CASSQTSGRANEQFF. CDR3 nucleotides: TGTGCCAGCAGCCAAACAAGCGGGAGGGCCAATGAGCAGTTCTTC.

The chain has TRBV18 and TRBJ1-2; D gene ambiguous. The CDR3 contains 15 residues. Germline assignment: CDR1 KGHSH and CDR2 LQKENI. V shed 3 bases and J shed 0 bases, with 11 bases lying between them. CDR3 DNA: TGTGCCAGCTCACCGTCGCAGCTAGCTAACTATGGCTACACCTTC. It codes for CASSPSQLANYGYTF.

The CDR3 DNA follows: TGCGCCAGCAGCCAAGAGCCGGGAACTAATGAAAAACTGTTTTTT. It translates to CASSQEPGTNEKLFF. The chain combines TRBV4-3 with TRBJ1-4; the D is unclear. This CDR3 has 15 residues. The V and J ends lost 0 bases and 1 base respectively, with 6 bases between them. Germline loops: CDR1 LGHNA, CDR2 YSLEER.

This chain connects TRBV12-5 to TRBJ1-2; 9 bases are a match to TRBD1. The CDR3 is 15 amino acids. After removal of 4 bases from V and 3 bases from J, the junction contained 6 bases not matched to a gene. Germline CDR1 is LGHNT and CDR2 is FRNRAP. The chain's CDR3 is CASGSGTGSYYGYTF. The CDR3 DNA follows: TGTGCTAGTGGTTCCGGGACAGGGTCTTACTATGGCTACACCTTC.

This clone was picked up one time. The gene calls are TRBV6-5 and TRBJ1-5, with TRBD1 matching 8 bases. V lost 6 bases, J lost 6 bases, and 1 base stayed unmatched. The CDR3 is made up of 12 amino acids. In germline, CDR1 is MNHEY, CDR2 SVGAGI. The CDR3 is CASRTGGQPQHF. CDR3 coding DNA: TGTGCCAGCAGAACAGGGGGTCAGCCCCAGCATTTT.

CDR3 nucleotides: TGTGCCAGCAGCCGATACGGACAGGGTAACTATGGCTACACCTTC. It encodes CASSRYGQGNYGYTF. The J gene is TRBJ1-2, the V gene TRBV6-5, with 8 bases identical to TRBD1. CDR3 length: 15 residues. From germline, CDR1 is MNHEY and CDR2 SVGAGI. The J segment lost 1 base and the V segment lost 6 bases, leaving 7 bases of the junction unmatched.

This chain links TRBV5-1 with TRBJ2-5; 12 positions agree with TRBD1. V gave up 3 bases and J gave up 4 bases; unmatched junction bases: 4. The germline gives CDR1 SGHRS, CDR2 YFSETQ. This CDR3 contains 15 residues. CDR3 loop: CASSSRDRGRETQYF. The CDR3 DNA is TGCGCCAGCAGCTCCCGGGACAGGGGGCGAGAGACCCAGTACTTC.

The rearrangement uses TRBV27 and TRBJ2-3; the D gene is possibly TRBD2 (6 bases). V was clipped by 6 bases and J by 3 bases, with 16 bases between them. The CDR3 has 15 residues. Germline CDR1 is MNHEY and CDR2 is SMNVEV (reference sequence). The DNA for the CDR3 is TGTGCCAGCAGGACCAGAGGGCTAGCGACAGATACGCAGTATTTT. Translation: CASRTRGLATDTQYF.

V gene TRBV9 combines with J gene TRBJ1-6; D remains ambiguous. V gave up 0 bases and J gave up 7 bases, with 11 bases separating them. Germline V gene lookup returns CDR1 SGDLS and CDR2 YYNGEE. This CDR3 has 15 amino acids. The CDR3 sequence: CASSVEWAVNSPLHF. The CDR3 coding sequence is TGTGCCAGCAGCGTAGAATGGGCAGTAAATTCACCCCTCCACTTT.